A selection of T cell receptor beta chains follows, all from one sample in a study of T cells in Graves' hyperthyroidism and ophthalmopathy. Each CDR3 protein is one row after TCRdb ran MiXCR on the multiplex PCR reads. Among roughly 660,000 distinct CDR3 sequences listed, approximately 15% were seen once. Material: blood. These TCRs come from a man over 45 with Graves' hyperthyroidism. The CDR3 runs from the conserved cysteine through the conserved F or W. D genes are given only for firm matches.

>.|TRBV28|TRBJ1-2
CASRRNRDIHYGYTF
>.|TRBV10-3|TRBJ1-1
CAISESETGNTEAFF
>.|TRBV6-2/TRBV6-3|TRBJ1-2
CASTPGLYYGYTF
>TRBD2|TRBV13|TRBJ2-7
CASSFGAGGPGPYEQYF
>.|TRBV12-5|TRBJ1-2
CASGFSGGVPDYTF
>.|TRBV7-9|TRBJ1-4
CASSFGSEKLFF
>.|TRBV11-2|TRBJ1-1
CASSWTGNTEAFF
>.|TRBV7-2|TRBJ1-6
CASSLVGTASPLHF
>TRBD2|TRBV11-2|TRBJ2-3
CASSVTSGRAGTQYF
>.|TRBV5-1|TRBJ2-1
CASSPATGFEQFF
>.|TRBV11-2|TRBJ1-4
CASSLLLAGKSELFF
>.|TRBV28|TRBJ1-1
CATSIQGINTEAFF
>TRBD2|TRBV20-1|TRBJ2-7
CSARVGLATTYEQYF
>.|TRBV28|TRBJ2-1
CASKRYNEQFF
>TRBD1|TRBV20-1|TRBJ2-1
CSANRDRIQFF
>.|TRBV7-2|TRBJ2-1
CASSLRASVDNEQFF
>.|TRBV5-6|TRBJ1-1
CASSLYDRTNTEAFF
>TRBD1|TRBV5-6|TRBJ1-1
CASSSTGRSTEAFF
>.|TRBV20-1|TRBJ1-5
CSASVDQPQHF
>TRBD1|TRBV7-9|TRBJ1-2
CASSLADTGTGAYGYTF
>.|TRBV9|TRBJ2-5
CASSKRAQETQYF
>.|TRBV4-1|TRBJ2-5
CASVTRTEQETQYF
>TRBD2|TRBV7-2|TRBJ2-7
CASAGGPGYEQYF
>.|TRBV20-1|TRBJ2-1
CSATGRRPDSSYNEQFF
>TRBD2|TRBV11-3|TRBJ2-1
CASSLTGLAQDEQFF
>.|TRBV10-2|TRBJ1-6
CASSVGLRSPLHF
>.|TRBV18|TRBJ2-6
CASSSVSGANVLTF
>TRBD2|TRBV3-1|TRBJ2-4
CASSPGTSGRVDIQYF
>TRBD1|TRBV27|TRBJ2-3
CASSFLPPRQGADTQYF